This T cell receptor beta chain derives from a study of blood T cells in healthy people across ages. The germline CDR1 and CDR2 sequences are SEHNR and FQNEAQ (reference sequence). The CDR3 spans 13 residues. V was pared by 5 bases and J by 5 bases, with 12 bases between. Study-wide points: Researchers said unsorted PBMCs prevented a conclusive naive versus antigen-experienced comparison.

Researchers collected 9.5 to 10 milliliters of peripheral blood from every single donor. A J-beta primer mix and a sample-barcoded 5' primer were used in a second PCR of about 7 to 12 cycles. Researchers report that a template-switch adaptor with 12 random nucleotides tagged each cDNA molecule. There were at least 3 million CDR3-containing paired-end reads obtained from each sample. TCRdb re-called the 5' RACE reads with MiXCR, one entry per CDR3 protein. This table has about 380,000 distinct CDR3 sequences, 52% appearing once. As regards this clonotype: Its cognate antigen is unknown.

The sequenced sample consisted of blood. The chain joins TRBV7-9 to TRBJ2-5; perhaps TRBD1 as D (6 bases). This receptor was obtained from a man between 60 and 75 years old in good health. CDR3 in amino acids: CASSLPGDETQYF. For the CDR3, the DNA is TGTGCCAGCAGCCTCCCAGGGGACGAGACCCAGTACTTC. Full variable domain (rest looked up from reference TRBV7-9 and TRBJ2-5): DTGVSQNPRHKITKRGQNVTFRCDPISEHNRLYWYRQTLGQGPEFLTYFQNEAQLEKSRLLSDRFSAERPKGSFSTLEIQRTEQGDSAMYLCASSLPGDETQYFGPGTRLLVL.